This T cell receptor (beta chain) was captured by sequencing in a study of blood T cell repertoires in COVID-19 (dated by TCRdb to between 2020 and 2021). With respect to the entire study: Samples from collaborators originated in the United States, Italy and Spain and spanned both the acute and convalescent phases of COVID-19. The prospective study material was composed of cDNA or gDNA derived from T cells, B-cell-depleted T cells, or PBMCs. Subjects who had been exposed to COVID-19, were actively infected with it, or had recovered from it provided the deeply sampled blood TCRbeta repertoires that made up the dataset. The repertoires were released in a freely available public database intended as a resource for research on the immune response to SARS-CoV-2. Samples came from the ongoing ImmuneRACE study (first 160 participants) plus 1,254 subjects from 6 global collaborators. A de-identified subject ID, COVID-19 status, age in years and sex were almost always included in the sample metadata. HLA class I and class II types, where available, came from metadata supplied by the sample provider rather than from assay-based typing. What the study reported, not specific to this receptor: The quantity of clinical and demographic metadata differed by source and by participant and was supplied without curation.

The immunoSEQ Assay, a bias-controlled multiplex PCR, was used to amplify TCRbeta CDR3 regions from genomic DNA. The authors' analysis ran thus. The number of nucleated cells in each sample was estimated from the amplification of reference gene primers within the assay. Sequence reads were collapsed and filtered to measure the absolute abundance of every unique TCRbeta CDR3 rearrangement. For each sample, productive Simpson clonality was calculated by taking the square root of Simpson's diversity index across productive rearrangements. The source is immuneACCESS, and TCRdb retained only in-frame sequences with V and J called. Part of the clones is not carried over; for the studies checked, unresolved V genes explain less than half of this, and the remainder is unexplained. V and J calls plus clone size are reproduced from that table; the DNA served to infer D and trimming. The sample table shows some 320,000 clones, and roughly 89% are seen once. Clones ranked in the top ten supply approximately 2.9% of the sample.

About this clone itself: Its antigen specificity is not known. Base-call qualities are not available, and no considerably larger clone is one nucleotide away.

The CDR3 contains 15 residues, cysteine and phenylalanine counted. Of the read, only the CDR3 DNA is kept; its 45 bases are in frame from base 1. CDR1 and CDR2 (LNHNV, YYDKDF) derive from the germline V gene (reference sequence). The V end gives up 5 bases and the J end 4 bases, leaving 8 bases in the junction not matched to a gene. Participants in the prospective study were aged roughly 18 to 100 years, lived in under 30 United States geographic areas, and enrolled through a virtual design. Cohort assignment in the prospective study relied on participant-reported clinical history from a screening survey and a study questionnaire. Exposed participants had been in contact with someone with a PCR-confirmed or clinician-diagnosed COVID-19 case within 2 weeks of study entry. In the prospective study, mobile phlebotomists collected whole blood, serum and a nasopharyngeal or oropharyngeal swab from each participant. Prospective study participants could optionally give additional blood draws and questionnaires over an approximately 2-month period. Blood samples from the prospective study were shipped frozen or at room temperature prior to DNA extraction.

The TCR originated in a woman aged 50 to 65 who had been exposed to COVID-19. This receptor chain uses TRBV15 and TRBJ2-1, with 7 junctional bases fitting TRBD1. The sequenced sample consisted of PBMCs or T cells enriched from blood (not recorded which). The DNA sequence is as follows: TGTGCCACCAGCTTTTCGGACAGGTCTTACAATGAGCAGTTCTTC. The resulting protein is CATSFSDRSYNEQFF.